This paragraph covers one T cell receptor (beta chain) sequence. Its antigen target is currently unknown. Base qualities were left out, and no much larger clone turns up one base away. The data stem from a study of T cell changes during pregnancy in multiple sclerosis (dated by TCRdb to about 2019). Some background on the complete study: The study examined how the T cell repertoire changed over the course of pregnancy in women with multiple sclerosis.

Library generation was performed with the immunoSEQ multiplex PCR assay. In TCRdb, the immuneACCESS table is reduced to in-frame sequences with V and J assigned. These tables do not hold every clone; where another copy was compared, an unresolved V gene accounts for under half, and the others remain unexplained. A total of roughly 11,000 clones appear in this sample, more than 80% of them only once. Of the sample, around 11% falls within the top ten clones. The sequenced sample was CD8+ T cells from peripheral blood mononuclear cells, obtained after pregnancy. The clonotype comes from a female donor in good health, enrolled as a control in a pregnancy study.

The CDR3 reads CASSYKTTAFYGYTF. The DNA sequence reads TGTGCCAGCAGTTATAAAACGACAGCCTTCTATGGCTACACCTTC. The chain is encoded by TRBV6-5 joined to TRBJ1-2, and TRBD1 may be the D gene, going by 5 matching bases. CDR1 is given as MNHEY and CDR2 as SVGAGI, both from the germline V gene. V is clipped by 3 bases and J by 4 bases, and the sequence between their germline boundaries is 15 bases long. Reading from cysteine to phenylalanine, the CDR3 counts 15 amino acids. Solely the CDR3 DNA is kept, with 45 bases framed from the first base.